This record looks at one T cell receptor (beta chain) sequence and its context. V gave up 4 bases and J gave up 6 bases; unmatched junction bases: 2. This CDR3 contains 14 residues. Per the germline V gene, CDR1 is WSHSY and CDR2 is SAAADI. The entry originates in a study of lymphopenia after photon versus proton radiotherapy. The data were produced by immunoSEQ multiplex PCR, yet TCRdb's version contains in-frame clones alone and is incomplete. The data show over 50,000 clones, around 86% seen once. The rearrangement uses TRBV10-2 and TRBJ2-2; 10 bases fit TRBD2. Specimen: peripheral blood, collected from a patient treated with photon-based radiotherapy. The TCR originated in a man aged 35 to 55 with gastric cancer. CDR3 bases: TGCGCCAGCAGTGGACTAGCGGGTCCCGGGGAGCTGTTTTTT. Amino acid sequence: CASSGLAGPGELFF.